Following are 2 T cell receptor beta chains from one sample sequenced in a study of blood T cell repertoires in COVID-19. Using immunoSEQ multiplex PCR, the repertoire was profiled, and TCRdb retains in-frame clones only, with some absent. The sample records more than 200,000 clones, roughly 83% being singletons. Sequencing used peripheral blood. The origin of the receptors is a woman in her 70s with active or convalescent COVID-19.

The CDR3 region has the DNA TGTGCCAGCGTCCCGGGACAGGGGGCGAACACTGAAGCTTTCTTT. This translates into CASVPGQGANTEAFF. The chain carries TRBV19 and TRBJ1-1; 12 bases agree with TRBD1. The germline V gene has CDR1 LNHDA and CDR2 SQIVND (reference sequence). The CDR3 loop spans 15 amino acids. Germline trimming cut 9 bases from V and 1 base from J; bases unmatched to any gene: 6.

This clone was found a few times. CDR3 protein: CASSQAGQGYEQYF. CDR3 sequence (DNA): TGCGCCAGCAGCCAGGCGGGACAGGGGTACGAGCAGTACTTC. The genes are TRBV4-1 and TRBJ2-7, with 10 bases aligning to TRBD1. The J segment lost 4 bases and the V segment lost 3 bases, leaving 3 bases of the junction unmatched. The CDR3 totals 14 residues. Germline V gene data show CDR1 as MGHRA and CDR2 as YSYEKL.